This T cell receptor beta chain was sequenced in a study of cytomegalovirus exposure and HLA in healthy donors (TCRdb year 2017). Broadly, across the study: In an earlier analysis of 450 to 750 of the donors, about 260 Gb of sequence data and 95 million to 130 million unique TCR beta sequences from 150 million to 200 million T cells were reported. An early release covering over 500 HLA-typed donors comprised 250 to 350 gigabases of sequencing data and some 79 million unique TCR sequences. Of the roughly 400 genotyped donors, more than 75% were placed in the genetic ancestry cluster associated with self-reported Caucasian donors. The study aimed to test whether signatures of past pathogen exposure could be identified by cataloging public T cell receptors. Using immunosequencing, the study profiled T cell repertoires from 666 subjects and related those repertoires to cytomegalovirus serostatus. A separate validation cohort of approximately 130 different subjects was used in addition to the 666-subject first cohort. To predict cytomegalovirus infection status, the study combined high-throughput TCR immunosequencing, statistical association of individual TCRs with disease status, and machine learning. A later analysis re-examined previously published TCR beta repertoires from about 700 donors and added high-resolution HLA genotyping to investigate patterns of TCR occurrence. Rather than using new phenotypic data, the later analysis identified candidate immune exposures from TCR beta sequences and from how often those sequences occurred across donors. An earlier analysis of more than 450 of the donors used high-throughput TCR beta sequencing to judge whether each TCR beta V gene segment behaved as functional or pseudogenic. Alongside the repertoire data, information on donor age, sex, ethnicity and CMV serostatus was compiled. Genome-wide SNP genotypes for about three fifths of the roughly 670 donors were used in a later genetic analysis, which treated that subset as a discovery cohort. Every discovery cohort repertoire had been produced on one sequencing platform. Class I and class II HLA loci were covered by the typing at four-digit resolution. The number of donors typed differed by locus, with roughly 629-640 for A, B, C, DRB1 and DQB1, around 520 for DQA1, over 600 for DPA1, and 400 to 490 for DPB1. Four to six DR-DQ haplotypes were handled as single units for association and clustering, since linkage in the cohort was strong. Among about 370 genotyped donors of the cohort, an average of approximately 200,000 unique TCR beta nucleotide sequences was sequenced per donor, of which 15% to 20% were non-productive. On the study overall, not on this receptor specifically: In the study, about 150 TCR beta chains were listed as associated with cytomegalovirus. Because counts were too low, roughly 18 rarely observed V segments, including chromosome 9 orphons, were left out of the earlier analysis of approximately 580 of the donors. Roughly uniform sequencing depth across donors was assumed in presence/absence analyses, although this assumption may not hold. This cohort had only TCR beta chains sequenced, and the lack of alpha or paired-chain data limited which features could be detected. The 87-base-pair reads could not distinguish some IMGT-functional V segments, including TRBV6-2 and TRBV6-3, so those segments were excluded. Because some donors lacked HLA typing at each locus, the association tests relied only on the typed subset. Most TCR sequences were observed very rarely across donors, whereas some public TCRs were present in many individuals. In a later analysis, TCR association rates were found to vary across HLA loci, with the most associated TCRs seen for DRB1 alleles and the fewest for HLA-C alleles. Immune exposure information for the cohort was limited to CMV serostatus. According to a later genetic analysis, donors in an Asian-associated ancestry cluster had fewer N-insertions in productive TCRs than the roughly 660-donor mean. Strong co-occurrence of HLA alleles, especially DR and DQ, made assigning TCR associations to individual alleles difficult. At a false discovery rate of 0.05, a later analysis linked roughly 17,000 TCR beta sequences to specific HLA alleles. The classifier was reported to diagnose cytomegalovirus status with high specificity and sensitivity in both the original and validation cohorts. In an earlier analysis of about 600 of the donors, most TCR beta V segments appeared in productive rearrangements about 90% or about 30% of the time, broadly matching IMGT annotations. In a later analysis, most CMV-associated TCR beta chains were found to appear HLA-restricted, with HLA associations seemingly driven largely by CMV exposure. In a later analysis, HLA-associated TCR beta chains were found to be more clonally expanded and to have lower generation probabilities than equally common non-associated chains. A group of highly shared sequence variants was considered likely to be a technical artifact of the sequencing pipeline. A later genetic analysis associated a missense DCLRE1C variant with V-gene and J-gene trimming of TCR beta chains, and an independent cohort replicated the association. A further reported finding was that TCR beta sequences accurately predicted the HLA-A and HLA-B alleles for most subjects in the first cohort. A few of the identified cytomegalovirus-associated TCR beta chains were confirmed in vitro to be specific for cytomegalovirus antigens. According to a later analysis, parvovirus B19, influenza, CMV and Epstein-Barr virus appeared linked to several top co-occurrence clusters. It was suggested by the authors that the approach could potentially be generalized to other disease states and immunological phenotypes. Correlated functional status among segregating V segments might be attributable to linkage disequilibrium, but an unknown experimental factor could not be ruled out.

Concerning this clone: Its specific antigen is unknown.

Trimming costs V 4 bases and J 2 bases, and their ends lie 14 bases apart. Its CDR3 holds 15 amino acids, cysteine through phenylalanine. The only DNA kept is the CDR3, 45 bases in frame from the first base. Sequences LNHDA (CDR1) and SQIVND (CDR2) are obtained from the germline V gene (reference sequence). Libraries were constructed by the immunoSEQ multiplex PCR assay. The multiplex PCR relied on a mix of 60 forward primers for TCR Vbeta segments and 13 reverse primers for TCR Jbeta segments. The CDR3 region of rearranged TCR beta genes was amplified from genomic DNA with a multiplex PCR assay. Amplified TCR beta libraries were sequenced as 87-base-pair reads on the Illumina HiSeq System. From the authors' description of their analysis: A later analysis counted some 74 million unique TCR beta chains across the 666 repertoires, and some 11 million of these chains were shared by at least two donors. A nearest-neighbor algorithm error-corrected the raw reads and collapsed the reads into unique sequences, merging closely related sequences to remove PCR and sequencing errors. CDR3 sequences were aligned to IMGT reference sequences to assign V, D and J gene segments. For a sequence to be retained, at least a six-nucleotide match to both a V gene segment and a J gene segment was required. Rearrangements were classified as productive when the CDR3 lacked stop codons and remained in frame with V and J, and all other rearrangements were classified as non-productive. CDR3 was defined according to IMGT convention as the region running from the second conserved V-encoded cysteine to the conserved J-encoded phenylalanine. The earlier analysis of about 610 of the donors excluded sequences that lacked an unambiguous match to a single V gene segment. In an earlier analysis of approximately 500 of the donors, a V segment was called functional when productive rearrangements were above 56.7%, and segregating when the standard deviation between donors exceeded 5%. A statistical classification framework was built for diagnosing cytomegalovirus status from the catalog of TCR beta chain sequences. In a later analysis, V and J genes were assigned by comparing TCR nucleotide sequences against IMGT/GENE-DB human TR gene sequences. Using the TCRdist pipeline, a later analysis assigned CDR3 sequences along with most-parsimonious VDJ recombination scenarios. In a later analysis, each TCR beta chain was defined by its CDR3 amino acid sequence together with its V-gene family, and reads lacking a unique V-gene family were excluded. To address suspected cross-contamination and a sequencing artifact, a later analysis removed 592 highly shared, low-generation-probability nucleotide sequences. In a later analysis, a clonal expansion index was calculated for each public chain from normalized within-repertoire ranks of inferred template counts. A later analysis computed generation probabilities with a VDJ recombination model fitted to out-of-frame rearrangements, and checked the results against IGoR. Hypergeometric tests were used in a later analysis to score TCR-TCR, TCR-HLA and TCR-CMV co-occurrence, with a repertoire-size bias correction applied to the TCR pairs. In a later analysis, false discovery rates were estimated by permuting HLA or CMV assignments 20 times. In a later analysis, co-occurring TCRs were grouped with DBSCAN, and TCRdist sequence similarity was added when clustering was performed within HLA-allele-positive subsets. For co-occurrence clustering, repertoires with fewer than 30,000 or more than 120,000 public chains were excluded, along with several repertoires with anomalous nucleotide sharing. The table was pulled from immuneACCESS by TCRdb, which kept in-frame rearrangements only. Such tables lose some clones; where checked, under half of the loss comes from unresolved V genes, and the rest has no known cause. The V and J calls and clone size were taken over from that table, and D and trimming were inferred from the DNA. This sample's table lists almost 45,000 clones. The top ten clones comprise 8% to 10% of the sample.

In total, approximately 690 healthy bone marrow donors made up the cohort. At the time of sampling, every cohort member was nominally healthy, though immune exposures that went unrecorded were likely present. The donor was CMV seronegative and was included in the group of over 300 seronegative cohort members. A peripheral blood sample was collected from each donor, and TCR beta sequencing was performed on peripheral blood mononuclear cells. The Qiagen DNeasy Blood Extraction Kit was used to extract genomic DNA from the blood cell samples. The sequenced sample consisted of PBMCs. The receptor was derived from a male donor in good health and CMV-seronegative. This chain is built from TRBV19 and TRBJ1-2; a tentative D call is TRBD1 (5 bases match). At the DNA level, the sequence is TGTGCCAGTAGTAGGGGACTGCTGAGCAACTATGGCTACACCTTC. It is translated as CASSRGLLSNYGYTF.